The 14 T cell receptor beta chains listed next were all sequenced from one sample in a study of T cell clones after liver transplantation. The assay was immunoSEQ multiplex PCR, and TCRdb's table has in-frame clones only and misses some. This table has tens of thousands of clones, less than 90% appearing once. Sample: CD4+ T cells from blood, taken at the 22-month timepoint. All receptors derive from a human patient who received a liver transplant. The graft donor may have contributed some T cells.

The rearrangement uses TRBV4-2 and TRBJ2-1, with 12 bases fitting TRBD2. CDR3 length: 15 amino acids. CDR1 and CDR2 (germline): LGHNA, YNFKEQ. Losses at the gene ends were 1 base for V and 7 bases for J; bases not matched to a gene: 2. Written as DNA, the CDR3 is TGTGCCAGCAGCCAAGGCACTAGCGGGGGGAATGAGCAGTTCTTC. Residues: CASSQGTSGGNEQFF.

The J gene is TRBJ2-3, the V gene TRBV5-6; D assignment may be TRBD1 or TRBD2 (6 bases each). This CDR3 comprises 15 residues. V lost 0 bases, J lost 5 bases, and 13 bases lay in between. CDR1 is SGHDT, CDR2 YYEEEE, per germline. This chain's CDR3 is CASSLVSGGRDTQYF. CDR3 DNA sequence: TGTGCCAGCAGCTTGGTTTCCGGGGGCAGAGATACGCAGTATTTT.

The chain combines TRBV19 with TRBJ2-3; D ambiguous. Trimming shortened V by 6 bases and J by 0 bases, and 13 bases separated the two germline ends. The CDR3 is made up of 15 amino acids. Germline CDR1 and CDR2: LNHDA and SQIVND (reference sequence). The CDR3 protein is CASRNARSSTDTQYF. CDR3 DNA sequence: TGTGCCAGTAGGAACGCTAGATCTAGCACAGATACGCAGTATTTT. The whole variable domain, remainder taken from reference TRBV19 and TRBJ2-3, is DGGITQSPKYLFRKEGQNVTLSCEQNLNHDAMYWYRQDPGQGLRLIYYSQIVNDFQKGDIAEGYSVSREKKESFPLTVTSAQKNPTAFYLCASRNARSSTDTQYFGPGTRLTVL.

The chain recombines TRBV5-1 with TRBJ1-3, with D possibly being TRBD1 (6 bases). Looked up from germline, CDR1 is SGHRS and CDR2 is YFSETQ. The CDR3 spans 14 residues. Deletions cut 1 base from V and 2 bases from J, with 7 bases between. This CDR3 reads CASSLQGTGNTIYF. Here the CDR3 DNA reads TGCGCCAGCAGCTTGCAGGGGACTGGAAACACCATATATTTT.

The genes are TRBV2 and TRBJ2-1, with D tentatively TRBD1 or TRBD2 (6 bases each). CDR1 is SNHLY, CDR2 FYNNEI, per germline. The CDR3 loop spans 13 amino acids. V lost 7 bases, J lost 7 bases, and 14 bases lay in between. As DNA, the CDR3 is TGTGCCAGCACCTTGCAGGGGAGGAATGAGCAGTTCTTC. As protein: CASTLQGRNEQFF. The full variable domain, completed using reference TRBV2 and TRBJ2-1, is EPEVTQTPSHQVTQMGQEVILRCVPISNHLYFYWYRQILGQKVEFLVSFYNNEISEKSEIFDDQFSVERPDGSNFTLKIRSTKLEDSAMYFCASTLQGRNEQFFGPGTRLTVL.

The CDR3 DNA reads as TGTGCCACCAGCCCCTGGGCAGCGGGGCAGTACGAGCAGTACTTC. As protein: CATSPWAAGQYEQYF. The gene calls are TRBV15 and TRBJ2-7; TRBD2 agrees at 7 bases. Germline CDR1 reads LNHNV; CDR2 reads YYDKDF (reference sequence). This CDR3 has 15 amino acids. The junction had 11 bases not matched to a gene; V was cut back by 5 bases and J by 4 bases.

CDR3 bases: TGTGCCAGCAGCCCCGAACTAGTATTGGTGCAAGAGACCCAGTACTTC. Translating it yields CASSPELVLVQETQYF. The rearrangement uses TRBV27 and TRBJ2-5; tentatively, D is TRBD2 (5 bases). The germline CDR1 and CDR2 sequences are MNHEY and SMNVEV (reference sequence). Deletions cut 6 bases from V and 2 bases from J, with 19 bases between. The CDR3 contains 16 residues.

This clone occurred once. The chain uses TRBV5-1 and TRBJ2-4; maybe TRBD2 (6 bases). In germline, CDR1 is SGHRS, CDR2 YFSETQ. The CDR3 totals 17 residues. V was cut by 0 bases and J by 1 base, with 14 bases left in between. CDR3 in DNA: TGCGCCAGCAGCTTGGTAGTTGGGGGGTCCGCCAAAAACATTCAGTACTTC. Its translation: CASSLVVGGSAKNIQYF.

A word on this clone: The sample holds other DNA sequences that translate to the same CDR3. This chain connects TRBV4-2 to TRBJ2-1; 8 nucleotides match TRBD1. Germline loops: CDR1 LGHNA, CDR2 YNFKEQ. V lost 3 bases to trimming and J lost 7 bases; unmatched junction nucleotides: 8. The CDR3 consists of 15 residues. CDR3 protein: CASSQPGQGSNEQFF. Here the CDR3 DNA reads TGTGCCAGCAGCCAGCCCGGACAGGGTTCGAATGAGCAGTTCTTC.

The chain couples TRBV28 to TRBJ2-3; D ambiguous. Trimming left V 3 bases short and J 0 bases short, with 10 bases between. The CDR3 is 15 residues long. In germline, CDR1 is MDHEN, CDR2 SYDVKM. CDR3 DNA sequence: TGTGCCAGCAGTTTGACCGACGGAAGCACAGATACGCAGTATTTT. Its translation: CASSLTDGSTDTQYF.

The chain combines TRBV2 with TRBJ2-1, with unresolved D. V was pared by 7 bases and J by 9 bases, with 19 bases between. Germline V lookup: CDR1 SNHLY, CDR2 FYNNEI. The CDR3 runs to 14 residues. The CDR3 protein is CASTDSKVYSEQFF. In nucleotides, the CDR3 is TGTGCCAGCACAGACTCCAAAGTCTACTCTGAGCAGTTCTTC. Using reference TRBV2 and TRBJ2-1 for the parts outside the CDR3, the full variable domain is EPEVTQTPSHQVTQMGQEVILRCVPISNHLYFYWYRQILGQKVEFLVSFYNNEISEKSEIFDDQFSVERPDGSNFTLKIRSTKLEDSAMYFCASTDSKVYSEQFFGPGTRLTVL.

The chain carries TRBV4-3 and TRBJ1-1, with a possible D match to TRBD1 (6 bases). V shed 3 bases and J shed 4 bases, with 18 bases lying between them. The CDR3 runs 16 residues. Germline V gives CDR1 LGHNA, CDR2 YSLEER. The CDR3 DNA is TGCGCCAGCAGCCAGGACGGGGGGGCCGGGGGCACTGAAGCTTTCTTT. This codes for CASSQDGGAGGTEAFF.

The CDR3: CASSRGTGLAYEQYF. The DNA for the CDR3 is TGTGCCAGCAGCCGAGGGACAGGGTTAGCTTACGAGCAGTACTTC. The chain is built from TRBV4-2 and TRBJ2-7; TRBD1 matches at 9 bases. This CDR3 has 15 residues. The V and J ends lost 4 bases and 4 bases, in that order; junction bases with no gene match: 8. Germline V gives CDR1 LGHNA, CDR2 YNFKEQ.

V usage is TRBV7-9 and J usage is TRBJ2-7; D is perhaps TRBD1 or TRBD2 (6 bases each). Trimming stripped 0 bases from V and 2 bases from J, with 8 bases between. Germline CDR1 reads SEHNR; CDR2 reads FQNEAQ (reference sequence). The CDR3 totals 14 residues. This CDR3 reads CASSLARGAYEQYF. CDR3 bases: TGTGCCAGCAGCTTAGCGAGGGGGGCCTACGAGCAGTACTTC.